The present TCR beta chain was sequenced within a study of blood T cell repertoires in COVID-19. This CDR3 has 13 residues. V shed 3 bases and J shed 8 bases, with 12 bases lying between them. The germline CDR1 and CDR2 sequences are SNHLY and FYNNEI. Produced via immunoSEQ multiplex PCR; TCRdb's table is partial and in-frame only. The top ten hold 7% to 8.5% of the sample, which has some 100,000 clones, about 90% seen once. This TCR was recovered from a woman between 70 and 85 years old with acute or convalescent COVID-19. The V and J genes are TRBV2 and TRBJ2-3; D is unclear. The material sequenced was peripheral blood. CDR3 DNA sequence: TGTGCCAGCAGTGACGCCAATCTATCTACGCAGTATTTT. The encoded protein is CASSDANLSTQYF.